The present entry profiles one T cell receptor beta chain with its context. The length of the CDR3 is 14 residues. Trimming stripped 1 base from V and 3 bases from J, with 9 bases between. Germline V gene data show CDR1 as MDHEN and CDR2 as SYDVKM. The data are from a study of blood T cell repertoires in COVID-19. Libraries were prepared by immunoSEQ multiplex PCR; TCRdb keeps only in-frame clonotypes and omits some of them. The sample has approximately 230,000 clones; more than 80% are singletons. The clonotype was recovered from a man aged 25-45 years who had recovered from COVID-19. Material for sequencing was peripheral blood. The chain links TRBV28 to TRBJ1-1; tentatively, D is TRBD1 (5 bases). Here the CDR3 reads CASSLSGWDTEAFF. In nucleotides, the CDR3 is TGTGCCAGCAGTTTATCAGGGTGGGACACTGAAGCTTTCTTT.